The source of this T cell receptor beta chain is a study of blood T cell repertoires in COVID-19. Study-wide background: Samples came from the United States, Italy and Spain, spanning acute and convalescent COVID-19. In each case, the material was cDNA or gDNA derived from T cells, B-cell-depleted T cells, or PBMCs.

During active infection, Seattle patients enrolled and were then monitored through disease. With 7 bases clipped from V and 4 bases from J, the junction kept 10 bases outside the gene matches. CDR3 length: 15 amino acids. CDR1 is SGHVS and CDR2 is FQNEAQ in the germline V gene. Per the original data handling: Cell counts per sample came from amplifying reference gene primers. TCRdb keeps only in-frame clones here, not all; method: immunoSEQ multiplex PCR. Clone size and the V and J calls come from that table; the DNA yielded D and trimming. The sample yields about 88,000 clones, around 88% seen once. The sequence derives from a woman in her sixties or seventies with COVID-19, enrolled during active disease. This chain uses TRBV7-8 with TRBJ2-5, with 9 bases aligning to TRBD2. Sequenced sample: peripheral blood. CDR3 residues: CASKGGASGVETQYF. In DNA form, the CDR3 reads TGTGCCAGCAAGGGAGGGGCTAGCGGGGTAGAGACCCAGTACTTC. The entire variable domain, with the rest obtained from reference TRBV7-8 and TRBJ2-5, is as follows: GAGVSQSPRYKVAKRGQDVALRCDPISGHVSLFWYQQALGQGPEFLTYFQNEAQLDKSGLPSDRFFAERPEGSVSTLKIQRTQQEDSAVYLCASKGGASGVETQYFGPGTRLLVL.